Below are 7 T cell receptor beta chains sequenced from a single sample in a study of CD8+ T cells in alopecia areata. Stated treatment: oral pan-JAK inhibitor, 5-10 mg twice daily. Investigators isolated RNA and reverse transcribed it into cDNA to act as the sequencing template. TCRdb's copy holds only in-frame clones and misses some; the assay was immunoSEQ multiplex PCR. Of some 200,000 clones detected, 50% to 70% appear once; the ten largest clones hold around 1.4%. The starting material was CD4+ T cells sorted from blood, obtained at week 4, from a patient treated with tofacitinib. Receptors originate from a human donor with alopecia areata.

The chain has TRBV14 and TRBJ2-3, with TRBD2 matching 13 bases. J was trimmed by 3 bases and V by 1 base; bases with no gene match: 1. CDR3 size: 16 residues. From germline, CDR1 is SGHDN and CDR2 FVKESK. CDR3 coding DNA: TGTGCCAGCAGCCAAGGACTAGCGGGGGGTACAGATACGCAGTATTTT. Its translation: CASSQGLAGGTDTQYF.

This rearrangement joins TRBV7-2 to TRBJ2-6, with TRBD2 matching 7 bases. V lost 2 bases, J lost 0 bases, and 4 bases stayed unmatched. The germline CDR1 and CDR2 sequences are SGHTA and FQGNSA. CDR3 length: 17 amino acids. Here the CDR3 reads CASSLTGGGSGANVLTF. DNA of the CDR3: TGTGCCAGCAGCTTAACTGGCGGGGGCTCTGGGGCCAACGTCCTGACTTTC.

Only a few counts were recorded for this clone. The rearrangement links TRBV29-1 to TRBJ1-5, with unresolved D. CDR3 length: 15 residues. Trimming stripped 4 bases from V and 2 bases from J, with 15 bases between. Germline-derived CDR1 and CDR2 are SQVTM and ANQGSEA. The CDR3, as DNA: TGCAGCGTTGTGCTAGGAGGACTGGGCAATCAGCCCCAGCATTTT. Its translation: CSVVLGGLGNQPQHF.

The V and J genes are TRBV7-2 and TRBJ1-6; no reliable D call. Germline-derived CDR1 and CDR2 are SGHTA and FQGNSA. This CDR3 is built from 12 residues. With 3 bases removed from V and 7 bases from J, the gap between germline ends came to 4 bases. CDR3: CASSFFNSPLHF. In DNA, the CDR3 is TGTGCCAGCAGCTTTTTCAATTCACCCCTCCACTTT.

The genes are TRBV30 and TRBJ2-3, with D perhaps matching TRBD1 or TRBD2 (5 bases each). The CDR3 consists of 15 residues. Looked up from germline, CDR1 is GTSNPN and CDR2 is SVGIG (reference sequence). V was trimmed by 3 bases and J by 0 bases, leaving 13 bases between them. The CDR3 DNA reads TGTGCCTGGAGAGAACTAGGGGCTAGCACAGATACGCAGTATTTT. This sequence encodes CAWRELGASTDTQYF.

The rearrangement links TRBV14 to TRBJ2-7, with D unresolved. The CDR3 runs to 14 residues. Trimming removed 4 bases from V and 4 bases from J, with 14 bases in between. CDR1 and CDR2 (germline): SGHDN, FVKESK. The CDR3 is CASSLQPTVYEQYF. CDR3 sequence (DNA): TGTGCCAGCAGCCTCCAGCCCACCGTATACGAGCAGTACTTC.

The chain employs TRBV18 and TRBJ2-1, with a tentative D call TRBD2 (6 bases). The V end was cut by 3 bases, the J end by 5 bases, with 8 bases between. The V gene's germline CDR1 is KGHSH and CDR2 LQKENI. The CDR3 extends over 13 amino acids. In nucleotides, the CDR3 is TGTGCCAGCTCACCTCCGGGGGACAATGAGCAGTTCTTC. The encoded protein is CASSPPGDNEQFF.